The 15 T cell receptor beta chains below come from one sample, sequenced in a study of CD8+ T cells in alopecia areata. RNA extraction and reverse transcription yielded cDNA as sequencing template. Data came from immunoSEQ multiplex PCR; TCRdb stores just in-frame clones and leaves some out. The sample holds fewer than 250,000 clones, roughly 64% seen once. Treatment reported: oral pan-JAK inhibitor, 5-10 mg twice daily. The sample consisted of CD4+ T cells sorted from blood, taken at week 4, from a patient treated with tofacitinib. All receptors derive from a human donor with alopecia areata.

V usage is TRBV15 and J usage is TRBJ1-4; D gene ambiguous. This CDR3 is built from 13 residues. Trimming stripped 5 bases from V and 8 bases from J, with 12 bases between. Germline CDR1 LNHNV, CDR2 YYDKDF (reference sequence). This CDR3 reads CATSQTRGEKLFF. The CDR3 DNA reads TGTGCCACCAGCCAAACTCGCGGGGAAAAACTGTTTTTT.

This clone was detected only a few times. The chain uses TRBV2 and TRBJ2-2; D gene ambiguous. The V gene's germline CDR1 is SNHLY and CDR2 FYNNEI. The CDR3 runs 15 residues. Deletions cut 0 bases from V and 5 bases from J, with 10 bases between. CDR3 in DNA: TGTGCCAGCAGTGAAGCTTTGGGGTGGACCGGGGAGCTGTTTTTT. This gives the protein CASSEALGWTGELFF.

This clone was seen a handful of times. The genes are TRBV4-1 and TRBJ2-3; D assignment may be TRBD1 or TRBD2 (5 bases each). The CDR3 length is 14 residues. Trimming took 4 bases from V and 2 from J, leaving 10 bases between them. CDR1 MGHRA and CDR2 YSYEKL come from the germline V gene. This CDR3 is CASSPGTATDTQYF. The CDR3 bases are TGCGCCAGCAGCCCCGGGACGGCCACAGATACGCAGTATTTT.

This clone was seen only once. DNA of the CDR3: TGTGCCAGCAGCTCAAACCCGACAGGGGCAGGCTACACCTTC. Its translation: CASSSNPTGAGYTF. The chain carries TRBV5-6 and TRBJ1-2; 8 nucleotides match TRBD1. The CDR3 extends over 14 amino acids. Germline assignment: CDR1 SGHDT and CDR2 YYEEEE. V dropped 3 bases and J dropped 8; count of bases not matched to a gene: 9.

This rearrangement joins TRBV5-1 to TRBJ1-1, with no clear D. The V and J ends lost 2 bases and 7 bases respectively, with 6 bases between them. Germline lookup yields CDR1 SGHRS and CDR2 YFSETQ. This CDR3 is built from 11 residues. The CDR3 DNA is TGCGCCAGCAGCTTAGACGGTGAAGCTTTCTTT. It is translated as CASSLDGEAFF.

The rearrangement joins TRBV9 to TRBJ1-3, with D unclear. CDR3 length: 14 amino acids. Trimming left V 0 bases short and J 4 bases short, with 8 bases between. Germline CDR1 reads SGDLS; CDR2 reads YYNGEE. The CDR3 sequence is CASSVDNPGNTIYF. In DNA, the CDR3 is TGTGCCAGCAGCGTAGACAACCCGGGAAACACCATATATTTT.

This clone appeared a few times. The chain recombines TRBV5-1 with TRBJ2-1; unclear D gene. Trimming removed 6 bases from V and 3 bases from J, with 7 bases in between. This CDR3 contains 12 residues. Germline CDR1 is SGHRS and CDR2 is YFSETQ. Written as DNA, the CDR3 is TGCGCCAGCACGGTGGACTACAATGAGCAGTTCTTC. Protein product: CASTVDYNEQFF.

The V and J genes are TRBV27 and TRBJ1-5; 8 bases line up with TRBD1. The CDR3 runs 16 residues. Germline V CDR1 and CDR2: MNHEY, SMNVEV (reference sequence). The J segment lost 6 bases and the V segment lost 5 bases, leaving 12 bases of the junction unmatched. CDR3 amino acids: CASSPGQGRGSQPQHF. Written as DNA, the CDR3 is TGTGCCAGCAGTCCAGGACAGGGTAGGGGTAGTCAGCCCCAGCATTTT.

CDR3 protein: CAWSSRGSNYGYTF. The CDR3 DNA is TGTGCCTGGAGTAGCAGGGGCTCTAACTATGGCTACACCTTC. The rearrangement joins TRBV30 to TRBJ1-2; D is perhaps TRBD1 (6 bases). Germline V lookup: CDR1 GTSNPN, CDR2 SVGIG (reference sequence). V was clipped by 2 bases and J by 0 bases, with 10 bases between them. CDR3 length: 14 amino acids.

The rearrangement links TRBV4-3 to TRBJ2-7; D gene uncertain. The V end was cut by 0 bases, the J end by 6 bases, with 12 bases between. CDR1 is LGHNA, CDR2 YSLEER, per germline. This CDR3 contains 14 residues. This CDR3 reads CASSQDRLVGEQYF. CDR3 DNA: TGCGCCAGCAGCCAAGATCGTCTAGTCGGCGAGCAGTACTTC.

There are a few counts of this clone. This chain links TRBV20-1 with TRBJ2-3; 13 positions agree with TRBD2. V was clipped by 6 bases and J by 10 bases; unmatched bases: 1. The germline gives CDR1 DFQATT, CDR2 SNEGSKA (reference sequence). The CDR3 covers 11 residues. CDR3 nucleotide sequence: TGCAGTGCGACTAGCGGGGGGCCGCAGTATTTT. Amino acids: CSATSGGPQYF.

The chain combines TRBV2 with TRBJ1-2, with TRBD1 matching over 8 bases. The trim removed 5 bases at V and 12 bases at J, leaving 11 bases unmatched. CDR3 length equals 13 residues. Germline V gene lookup returns CDR1 SNHLY and CDR2 FYNNEI. The CDR3 loop reads CASSYRGNLGHTF. CDR3 coding DNA: TGTGCCAGCAGTTACAGGGGGAACTTGGGGCACACCTTC.

V and J are TRBV6-5 and TRBJ2-7; 7 bases match TRBD1. The CDR3 extends over 12 amino acids. Germline loops: CDR1 MNHEY, CDR2 SVGAGI. V dropped 6 bases and J dropped 5; count of bases not matched to a gene: 4. The CDR3 reads CASSQTGDEQYF. The DNA for the CDR3 is TGTGCCAGCAGCCAAACAGGGGACGAGCAGTACTTC.

This clone has a handful of counts. The V gene is TRBV5-1, the J gene TRBJ2-6, with D unclear. The germline V and J ends were trimmed by 7 bases and 0 bases, with 11 bases remaining between them. Germline V gene lookup returns CDR1 SGHRS and CDR2 YFSETQ. The CDR3 loop spans 15 amino acids. The CDR3 is CASARGDSGANVLTF. CDR3 nucleotides: TGCGCCAGCGCACGCGGAGACTCTGGGGCCAACGTCCTGACTTTC.

This rearrangement joins TRBV28 to TRBJ2-1; TRBD1 aligns across 8 bases. With V trimmed by 5 bases and J by 4 bases, 13 bases remained unmatched. The CDR3 runs 17 residues. Germline V gene sequence: CDR1 MDHEN, CDR2 SYDVKM. Here the CDR3 DNA reads TGTGCCAGCAGTCCTCCCCCGGGCAGGGGGCCTTACAATGAGCAGTTCTTC. Translating it yields CASSPPPGRGPYNEQFF.